This T cell receptor (beta chain) derives from a study of post-analysis software for immune sequencing data. On the study more broadly: Clinical courses comprised relapsing-remitting, secondary progressive and progressive-relapsing multiple sclerosis.

Libraries were made from TCR beta cDNA, and they carried unique molecular identifiers. TCRdb ran MiXCR on the PCR reads and lists one entry per CDR3 protein. The sample consists of fewer than 700,000 distinct CDR3 sequences, 40% to 50% of them appearing once. The V and J ends lost 5 bases and 2 bases respectively, with 10 bases between them. The germline gives CDR1 SGHTA, CDR2 FQGNSA. The length of the CDR3 is 14 residues. The study's findings and limits: Comparison of patients with controls showed 4 to 6 TRBV segments more frequent in patients, TRBV5-6, TRBV5-1 and TRBV20-1 among them. Strong co-clustering by F measure was evident for samples that had been prepared in the same batch. There was significantly lower normalized Chao1 diversity in multiple sclerosis patients than in controls.

As regards this clonotype: The antigen is unknown.

This TCR was sampled from a girl under 18 with multiple sclerosis. V usage is TRBV7-2 and J usage is TRBJ2-1; D not certain. Material: blood. The CDR3 DNA sequence: TGTGCCAGCAGCAATAGTCCCCCCTACAATGAGCAGTTCTTC. Amino acids: CASSNSPPYNEQFF.